This TCR beta chain derives from a study of T cell repertoires in cytomegalovirus infection. Study as a whole: Well-studied HLA-B-restricted epitopes and recently identified HLA-C-restricted epitopes of CMV were both used in the study. Through public TCR beta signatures, both CMV infection and matching HLA type were indicated.

Study-level results: Within the response measured ex vivo, HLA-C-restricted CMV-specific TCR beta clonotypes were dominant.

One entry per CDR3 protein results from TCRdb running MiXCR on the reads. Among about 150,000 distinct CDR3 sequences listed, 30% to 40% were seen once. This clonotype appeared once. Its cognate antigen is unknown. The origin of this receptor is a human donor in good health (CMV status not recorded). Some clones in this sample may be carry-over from other donors' samples. The input for sequencing was CD8+ T cells from cultured PBMCs, taken from culture after CMV antigen stimulation.

The CDR3 loop is CASSSGPSSSYNSPLHF. In DNA, the CDR3 is TGTGCCAGCAGCTCCGGACCCTCGAGCTCCTATAATTCACCCCTCCACTTT. The gene calls are TRBV11-2 and TRBJ1-6; D gene uncertain. Trimming stripped 4 bases from V and 0 bases from J, with 13 bases between. The length of the CDR3 is 17 residues. CDR1 and CDR2 from the germline V gene are SGHAT and FQNNGV.